This T cell receptor beta chain was profiled in a study of cytomegalovirus exposure and HLA in healthy donors. On the study more broadly: A later analysis reported the 90 to 150 validation repertoires used the same platform as the 666 first-cohort repertoires. Points from the study as a whole: In the 120 validation repertoires, approximately 94% of cluster scores exceeded 0, per a later analysis. Associated with cytomegalovirus, according to the listing, were fewer than 200 TCR beta chains.

Clones were sequenced by immunoSEQ multiplex PCR, and TCRdb holds only the in-frame ones, with some missing. The top ten hold about 3% of the sample, which has around 70,000 clones, roughly nine tenths seen once. Between the trimmed V and J ends, which lost 7 bases and 6 bases, there was a span of 13 bases. This CDR3 contains 13 residues. CDR1 is LNHDA and CDR2 is SQIVND in the germline V gene (reference sequence). This clone is a singleton in its sample. Its antigen is not known. Sequencing input: PBMCs. This TCR was recovered from a man aged 18 to 30 in good health and CMV-seronegative. The rearrangement uses TRBV19 and TRBJ1-5, with unresolved D. In DNA, the CDR3 is TGTGCCAGTACGTCAACTCCCGTTCAGCCCCAGCATTTT. It is translated as CASTSTPVQPQHF. The variable domain in full, completed from reference TRBV19 and TRBJ1-5, reads DGGITQSPKYLFRKEGQNVTLSCEQNLNHDAMYWYRQDPGQGLRLIYYSQIVNDFQKGDIAEGYSVSREKKESFPLTVTSAQKNPTAFYLCASTSTPVQPQHFGDGTRLSIL.